These 22 T cell receptor beta chains originate from one sample sequenced in a study of OX40 agonist ivuxolimab in advanced cancers. Receptor amplification or capture employed the immunoSEQ multiplex PCR assay. Here the immuneACCESS table is served through TCRdb, limited to in-frame sequences with V and J called. Missing clones are a known gap in these copies; in checked studies unresolved V genes cover under half, and the rest lacks a known reason. The sample table contains about 110,000 clones; only one count was recorded for 90% of them. The ten biggest clones cover 0.45% to 0.5% of the sample. The material sequenced was CD4+ or CD8+ T cells sorted from blood, taken in a trial of the OX40 agonist ivuxolimab. Receptors originate from an adult with an advanced solid tumor such as melanoma, head and neck, liver or kidney cancer.

The gene calls are TRBV7-6 and TRBJ1-4, with 7 bases identical to TRBD1. Germline CDR1 and CDR2: SGHVS and FNYEAQ. This CDR3 comprises 14 residues. Trimming cost V 2 bases and J 7 bases; bases outside gene matches: 4. This CDR3 is CASSLQGGGEKLFF. The CDR3 nucleotides read TGTGCCAGCAGCTTACAGGGGGGTGGTGAAAAACTGTTTTTT.

J is TRBJ2-2 and V is TRBV10-2; D is possibly TRBD1 (6 bases). Germline V gene sequence: CDR1 WSHSY, CDR2 SAAADI. The CDR3 runs to 15 residues. V dropped 6 bases and J dropped 4 bases, with 15 bases sitting between them. The CDR3 loop reads CASRSQGRTTGELFF. The CDR3 nucleotides are TGCGCCAGCAGATCACAGGGACGGACCACCGGGGAGCTGTTTTTT.

This clone was seen just once. J is TRBJ2-3 and V is TRBV9; D gene uncertain. Trimming stripped 0 bases from V and 1 base from J, with 9 bases between. The CDR3 contains 15 residues. Germline CDR1 is SGDLS and CDR2 is YYNGEE. The CDR3 sequence: CASSVEGIGTDTQYF. CDR3 bases: TGTGCCAGCAGCGTAGAGGGAATTGGCACAGATACGCAGTATTTT.

V usage is TRBV10-3 and J usage is TRBJ2-5, with D perhaps given as TRBD1 or TRBD2 (9 bases each). The ends were cut back, 8 bases at V and 5 bases at J, with 21 bases in the middle. Germline V gives CDR1 ENHRY, CDR2 SYGVKD. The CDR3 has 15 amino acids. The CDR3 DNA reads as TGTGCCATCGGGAGGACAGGGGCGGGAGGGGAGACCCAGTACTTC. It specifies CAIGRTGAGGETQYF.

Note on this clone: The same CDR3 can be traced to other DNA sequences in this sample. The genes are TRBV29-1 and TRBJ1-3; the D is unclear. Germline CDR1 and CDR2: SQVTM and ANQGSEA. Trimming removed 2 bases at V and 1 base at J, with 6 bases between. This CDR3 spans 13 amino acids. In nucleotides, the CDR3 is TGCAGCGTTGAACAATCTTCTGGAAACACCATATATTTT. The encoded protein is CSVEQSSGNTIYF.

V is TRBV5-8 and J is TRBJ1-3, with unresolved D. The CDR3 runs to 15 residues. V was cut by 1 base and J by 0 bases, with 8 bases left in between. The V gene's germline CDR1 is SGHTS and CDR2 YDEGEE. CDR3 loop: CASSLSTVSGNTIYF. The DNA of the CDR3 is TGTGCCAGCAGCTTGTCAACAGTCTCTGGAAACACCATATATTTT. The full variable domain, completed using reference TRBV5-8 and TRBJ1-3, is EAGVTQSPTHLIKTRGQQATLRCSPISGHTSVYWYQQALGLGLQFLLWYDEGEERNRGNFPPRFSGRQFPNYSSELNVNALELEDSALYLCASSLSTVSGNTIYFGEGSWLTVV.

The chain joins TRBV4-2 to TRBJ1-5, with D uncertain. CDR3 length equals 16 residues. V was shortened by 0 bases and J by 6 bases, with 15 bases between the two germline ends. The germline gives CDR1 LGHNA, CDR2 YNFKEQ. This CDR3 reads CASSQDSSPDGQPQHF. In nucleotides, the CDR3 is TGTGCCAGCAGCCAAGATTCGTCCCCAGACGGTCAGCCCCAGCATTTT.

The chain joins TRBV6-6 to TRBJ1-6, with D perhaps TRBD1 (6 bases). V lost 6 bases to trimming and J lost 9 bases, with 15 bases between them. In germline, CDR1 is MNHNY, CDR2 SVGAGI (reference sequence). The CDR3 extends over 14 amino acids. CDR3 loop: CASRKQGLGSPLHF. CDR3 nucleotide sequence: TGTGCCAGCAGGAAACAGGGTTTGGGTTCACCCCTCCACTTT.

The genes are TRBV28 and TRBJ1-5; the D is unclear. The length of the CDR3 is 12 residues. Looked up from germline, CDR1 is MDHEN and CDR2 is SYDVKM. Trimming removed 4 bases at V and 5 bases at J, with 6 bases between. This CDR3 is CASSWGDQPQHF. The CDR3 DNA reads TGTGCCAGCAGTTGGGGTGATCAGCCCCAGCATTTT. Drawing the rest from reference TRBV28 and TRBJ1-5, the complete variable domain is DVKVTQSSRYLVKRTGEKVFLECVQDMDHENMFWYRQDPGLGLRLIYFSYDVKMKEKGDIPEGYSVSREKKERFSLILESASTNQTSMYLCASSWGDQPQHFGDGTRLSIL.

This CDR3 reads CASTSAPGGYEQYF. The DNA for the CDR3 is TGTGCCAGCACTTCCGCCCCAGGGGGCTACGAGCAGTACTTC. The gene calls are TRBV27 and TRBJ2-7; TRBD1 aligns across 7 bases. This CDR3 has 14 residues. Looked up from germline, CDR1 is MNHEY and CDR2 is SMNVEV (reference sequence). Trimming at V came to 7 bases and at J to 3 bases, leaving 9 bases not matched to a gene.

This clone was seen just once. V is TRBV7-2 and J is TRBJ2-1; weak D call: TRBD1 (5 bases). Trimming stripped 0 bases from V and 3 bases from J, with 9 bases between. Per germline, CDR1 SGHTA and CDR2 FQGNSA. The CDR3 runs to 15 residues. The CDR3 loop is CASSLARGLYNEQFF. For the CDR3, the DNA is TGTGCCAGCAGCTTAGCTAGGGGCCTCTACAATGAGCAGTTCTTC. The complete variable domain, with remaining parts taken from reference TRBV7-2 and TRBJ2-1, reads GAGVSQSPSNKVTEKGKDVELRCDPISGHTALYWYRQSLGQGLEFLIYFQGNSAPDKSGLPSDRFSAERTGGSVSTLTIQRTQQEDSAVYLCASSLARGLYNEQFFGPGTRLTVL.

The J gene is TRBJ2-6, the V gene TRBV29-1; 10 bases align to TRBD2. This CDR3 spans 16 amino acids. V trimming: 7 bases; J trimming: 0 bases; junction bases outside the gene matches: 6. Germline V gene lookup returns CDR1 SQVTM and CDR2 ANQGSEA. This CDR3 reads CSGILAGSSGANVLTF. In DNA form, the CDR3 reads TGCAGCGGGATACTAGCGGGGAGCTCTGGGGCCAACGTCCTGACTTTC. Full variable domain (remainder filled in from reference TRBV29-1 and TRBJ2-6): SAVISQKPSRDICQRGTSLTIQCQVDSQVTMMFWYRQQPGQSLTLIATANQGSEATYESGFVIDKFPISRPNLTFSTLTVSNMSPEDSSIYLCSGILAGSSGANVLTFGAGSRLTVL.

The rearrangement uses TRBV28 and TRBJ1-5; D might be TRBD1 (5 bases). CDR1 and CDR2 (germline): MDHEN, SYDVKM. V dropped 7 bases and J dropped 1 base, with 17 bases sitting between them. The CDR3 has 16 residues. The CDR3 loop is CASTPWVGGSNQPQHF. The CDR3 coding sequence is TGTGCCAGCACCCCTTGGGTTGGGGGGAGCAATCAGCCCCAGCATTTT.

In this sample, this clone turned up a few times. V usage is TRBV6-1 and J usage is TRBJ1-5, with 9 bases that match TRBD1. V dropped 6 bases and J dropped 7; count of bases not matched to a gene: 10. This CDR3 contains 15 residues. Germline V gene data show CDR1 as MNHNS and CDR2 as SASEGT. In DNA, the CDR3 is TGTGCCAGCAGAGGGGGACAGGGCGGCGTCCAGCCCCAGCATTTT. Translated, it gives CASRGGQGGVQPQHF.

The chain is built from TRBV13 and TRBJ2-2; 8 bases fit TRBD2. CDR3 size: 13 residues. Trimming cost V 7 bases and J 6 bases; bases outside gene matches: 4. Germline V CDR1 and CDR2: PRHDT, FYEKMQ (reference sequence). This CDR3 reads CASTPGGSGELFF. The CDR3 region has the DNA TGTGCCAGCACCCCGGGGGGGTCCGGGGAGCTGTTTTTT.

The chain links TRBV11-2 to TRBJ1-2; D may be TRBD1 (6 bases). The CDR3 consists of 17 residues. V was cut by 0 bases and J by 8 bases, with 22 bases left in between. The germline V gene has CDR1 SGHAT and CDR2 FQNNGV. This chain's CDR3 is CASSLDLIRGRRAGYTF. CDR3 nucleotides: TGTGCCAGCAGCTTAGACCTCATCAGGGGACGGAGGGCCGGCTACACCTTC.

The V call is TRBV11-1, the J call TRBJ2-1; no reliable D call. This CDR3 comprises 13 residues. Trimming stripped 1 base from V and 1 base from J, with 2 bases between. Germline V CDR1 and CDR2: SGHAT, FQDESV (reference sequence). This CDR3 is CASSLVSYNEQFF. DNA of the CDR3: TGTGCCAGCAGCTTAGTATCCTACAATGAGCAGTTCTTC.

This chain connects TRBV5-8 to TRBJ1-2; 8 bases are a match to TRBD1. Germline CDR1 reads SGHTS; CDR2 reads YDEGEE. CDR3 length: 15 residues. Trimming took 1 base from V and 4 from J; bases not matched to a gene: 6. CDR3 protein: CASSLSAGGVYGYTF. DNA of the CDR3: TGTGCCAGCAGCTTGTCGGCAGGGGGCGTCTATGGCTACACCTTC.

This clone showed up just once. The chain links TRBV28 to TRBJ2-7; D is possibly TRBD1 or TRBD2 (7 bases each). V was cut by 6 bases and J by 2 bases, with 17 bases left in between. Germline V gene sequence: CDR1 MDHEN, CDR2 SYDVKM. The CDR3 spans 15 residues. CDR3 nucleotides: TGTGCCAGCAGGCTGGGGGGAGGGGGCCCCTACGAGCAGTACTTC. Translated: CASRLGGGGPYEQYF.

V gene TRBV10-3 combines with J gene TRBJ2-2; TRBD2 matches at 8 bases. V lost 10 bases, J lost 8 bases, and 9 bases stayed unmatched. The length of the CDR3 is 13 residues. Per the germline V gene, CDR1 is ENHRY and CDR2 is SYGVKD. In DNA form, the CDR3 reads TGTGCCACCGGGGGGGGCGCCCCAGGGGAGCTGTTTTTT. Translation: CATGGGAPGELFF.

The chain links TRBV7-9 to TRBJ1-2; 9 bases line up with TRBD1. The CDR3 is 16 amino acids. Germline-derived CDR1 and CDR2 are SEHNR and FQNEAQ (reference sequence). With 5 bases clipped from V and 2 bases from J, the junction kept 9 bases outside the gene matches. The CDR3 DNA reads TGTGCCAGCAGCAGGGACAGGGTGGTCTCCAACTATGGCTACACCTTC. It encodes CASSRDRVVSNYGYTF.

The CDR3 spells CASSLSRTGGSGELFF. CDR3 DNA sequence: TGTGCCAGCAGCCTTTCCCGGACAGGGGGATCCGGGGAGCTGTTTTTT. The gene calls are TRBV7-2 and TRBJ2-2; the match to TRBD1 covers 10 bases. J lost 6 bases, V lost 5 bases, and 9 bases had no gene match. The CDR3 covers 16 residues. In germline, CDR1 is SGHTA, CDR2 FQGNSA.